A single sample is the source of the 28 T cell receptor beta chains below, sequenced in a study of blood T cells in healthy people across ages (dated by TCRdb to 2014 to 2015). The library relied on 5' RACE. Sequencing was performed on an Illumina HiSeq 2500. A second PCR of about 6 to 11 cycles was run with a J-beta primer mix and a sample-barcoded 5' primer. TCRdb cleaned the public reads at Q25 with fastp, built clones with MiXCR and kept in-frame beta chains. Each CDR3 protein gets just one entry, which takes the most common genes and DNA from the rows behind it. This sample has about a million distinct CDR3 sequences in its table, and 45% to 60% of those were observed once. The ten largest clonotypes hold 20% to 25% of the sample. Sequences were obtained from blood. These receptors came from a woman in her fifties or sixties in good health.

This clonotype was seen a handful of times. This chain joins TRBV2 and TRBJ2-7, with TRBD2 identical over 10 bases. CDR1 and CDR2 (germline): SNHLY, FYNNEI. After removal of 5 bases from V and 7 bases from J, the junction contained 11 bases not matched to a gene. The CDR3 contains 15 residues. CDR3 loop: CASSRLAGSYNEQYF. The CDR3 DNA is TGTGCCAGCAGTCGACTAGCGGGTAGCTACAATGAGCAGTACTTC.

The chain uses TRBV4-1 and TRBJ2-3, with 11 bases identical to TRBD2. Germline CDR1 reads MGHRA; CDR2 reads YSYEKL. This CDR3 is 16 amino acids long. The ends lost 3 bases at V and 7 bases at J; junction bases unmatched: 9. The CDR3 spells CASSQPGLAVRNTQYF. The CDR3 DNA is TGCGCCAGCAGCCAGCCGGGACTAGCGGTTCGAAATACGCAGTATTTT.

This chain links TRBV29-1 with TRBJ2-1; weak D call: TRBD2 (5 bases). The CDR3 has 11 amino acids. Trimming cost V 4 bases and J 8 bases, with 9 bases left between them. Germline CDR1 SQVTM, CDR2 ANQGSEA. CDR3 sequence reads: CSVGGSDEQFF. For the CDR3, the DNA is TGCAGCGTTGGTGGTAGCGATGAGCAGTTCTTC.

This sequence joins TRBV5-1 and TRBJ2-6; D unresolved. Trimming took off 4 bases at V and 2 bases at J, with 13 bases between the two ends. Germline lookup yields CDR1 SGHRS and CDR2 YFSETQ. This CDR3 comprises 16 residues. CDR3 amino acids: CASSTTGVPGANVLTF. Written as DNA, the CDR3 is TGCGCCAGCAGCACGACTGGCGTACCTGGGGCCAACGTCCTGACTTTC.

The rearrangement uses TRBV3-1 and TRBJ2-3, with D possibly called TRBD1 or TRBD2 (6 bases each). V lost 2 bases and J lost 4, with 22 bases in between. The CDR3 is 18 amino acids. Germline CDR1 reads LGHDT; CDR2 reads YNNKEL (reference sequence). The CDR3 DNA reads TGTGCCAGCAGCCAATTCCCGTCGAAGGGGGGTTCATCAGATACGCAGTATTTT. Translating it yields CASSQFPSKGGSSDTQYF.

Remarks on this clonotype: One end of the junction fails to match germline, which may point to a read error. This chain connects TRBV5-1 to TRBJ2-3; D possibly uses TRBD1 or TRBD2 (5 bases each). Per the germline V gene, CDR1 is SGHRS and CDR2 is YFSETQ. This CDR3 is built from 15 residues. Written as DNA, the CDR3 is TGCGCCAGCAGCTTAAGACTGTCTAGCACAGGTACGCAGTATTTT. Translated, it gives CASSLRLSSTGTQYF. The entire variable domain, with the rest obtained from reference TRBV5-1 and TRBJ2-3, is as follows: KAGVTQTPRYLIKTRGQQVTLSCSPISGHRSVSWYQQTPGQGLQFLFEYFSETQRNKGNFPGRFSGRQFSNSRSEMNVSTLELGDSALYLCASSLRLSSTGTQYFGPGTRLTVL.

The chain couples TRBV7-2 to TRBJ2-1; D unresolved. The CDR3 contains 16 residues. The V end lost 4 bases, the J end lost 4 bases, and 17 bases lay between the germline ends. CDR1 is SGHTA, CDR2 FQGNSA, per germline. CDR3 amino acids: CASSSPASSIYNEQFF. Here the CDR3 DNA reads TGTGCCAGCAGCTCCCCGGCTAGTTCCATTTACAATGAGCAGTTCTTC.

The CDR3 DNA is TGCAGCGACGGACAGGGGAGTGAAGCTTTCTTT. This gives the protein CSDGQGSEAFF. The rearrangement uses TRBV29-1 and TRBJ1-1, with 9 bases lining up with TRBD1. Trimming cost V 7 bases and J 7 bases; bases outside gene matches: 4. Germline V gene lookup returns CDR1 SQVTM and CDR2 ANQGSEA. There are 11 residues in the CDR3.

In its sample, this clonotype was seen a few times. The rearrangement joins TRBV28 to TRBJ1-1, with unresolved D. Trimming shortened V by 6 bases and J by 4 bases, and 9 bases separated the two germline ends. The V gene's germline CDR1 is MDHEN and CDR2 SYDVKM. The CDR3 is 12 amino acids. CDR3 sequence (DNA): TGTGCCAGCAGAGATGGAGGCACTGAAGCTTTCTTT. It encodes CASRDGGTEAFF. The full variable domain, in which reference TRBV28 and TRBJ1-1 provide the parts outside the CDR3, is DVKVTQSSRYLVKRTGEKVFLECVQDMDHENMFWYRQDPGLGLRLIYFSYDVKMKEKGDIPEGYSVSREKKERFSLILESASTNQTSMYLCASRDGGTEAFFGQGTRLTVV.

This clonotype was seen more than once but under ten times. V gene TRBV7-2 combines with J gene TRBJ2-7, with D unclear. V was pared by 8 bases and J by 5 bases, with 13 bases between. There are 12 residues in the CDR3. The germline V gene encodes CDR1 SGHTA and CDR2 FQGNSA. CDR3 residues: CASFKVPHEQYF. The CDR3 nucleotides read TGTGCCAGCTTTAAGGTTCCCCACGAGCAGTACTTC.

The V and J genes are TRBV6-6 and TRBJ1-4; D gene ambiguous. The CDR3 length is 15 residues. V dropped 7 bases and J dropped 5 bases, with 17 bases sitting between them. Germline V lookup: CDR1 MNHNY, CDR2 SVGAGI (reference sequence). CDR3 region: CASIITPSRNEKLFF. As DNA, the CDR3 is TGTGCCAGCATTATTACGCCCAGCCGCAATGAAAAACTGTTTTTT.

This clonotype occurred many times. Its ends do not fully match the called genes, so a read error is possible. The chain joins TRBV29-1 to TRBJ2-5; D call uncertain. The germline gives CDR1 SQVTM, CDR2 ANQGSEA. This CDR3 has 12 residues. CDR3 sequence (DNA): TGCAGCGGACTCAAAGACCAGGAGACCCAGTACTTC. This codes for CSGLKDQETQYF.

The rearrangement links TRBV5-8 to TRBJ2-3; 10 positions match TRBD1. This CDR3 contains 15 residues. CDR1 and CDR2 (germline): SGHTS, YDEGEE. V gave up 4 bases and J gave up 5 bases; unmatched junction bases: 7. CDR3 loop: CASSKDRGLGDTQYF. Here the CDR3 DNA reads TGTGCCAGCAGCAAAGACAGGGGGCTCGGAGATACGCAGTATTTT.

This chain joins TRBV11-2 and TRBJ2-1; 11 bases match TRBD2. V gave up 1 base and J gave up 10 bases; unmatched junction bases: 9. This CDR3 contains 16 residues. The germline CDR1 and CDR2 sequences are SGHAT and FQNNGV. Here the CDR3 reads CASSLVVTSGSREQFF. CDR3 nucleotides: TGTGCCAGCAGCTTAGTAGTTACTAGCGGGAGCAGGGAGCAGTTCTTC.

CDR3 in amino acids: CASSVNSLSHEQYF. The CDR3 DNA reads TGTGCCAGCAGCGTCAATAGTTTATCTCACGAGCAGTACTTC. The V call is TRBV9, the J call TRBJ2-4; D call uncertain. The closer fit of TRBJ2-7 to the DNA end suggests the J call may be wrong. In germline, CDR1 is SGDLS, CDR2 YYNGEE. The CDR3 runs 14 residues.

The chain carries TRBV20-1 and TRBJ2-1, with TRBD2 identical over 12 bases. The CDR3 consists of 16 residues. J lost 8 bases, V lost 1 base, and 9 bases had no gene match. Germline CDR1 is DFQATT and CDR2 is SNEGSKA (reference sequence). The CDR3 sequence is CSARGASGRASYEQFF. In DNA form, the CDR3 reads TGCAGTGCTAGAGGGGCTAGCGGGAGGGCTTCATATGAGCAGTTCTTC.

This clonotype showed up just once. This chain connects TRBV6-4 to TRBJ2-2; tentatively, D is TRBD1 (5 bases). CDR3 length equals 14 residues. Per the germline V gene, CDR1 is MRHNA and CDR2 is SNTAGT. V was shortened by 4 bases and J by 4 bases, with 10 bases between the two germline ends. The CDR3 is CASSAGPATGELFF. The CDR3 coding sequence is TGTGCCAGCAGTGCAGGGCCAGCCACCGGGGAGCTGTTTTTT.

This clonotype has ten or more counts. The gene calls are TRBV6-1 and TRBJ1-1; D is possibly TRBD1 (5 bases). CDR1 and CDR2 (germline): MNHNS, SASEGT. V was shortened by 5 bases and J by 1 base, with 14 bases between the two germline ends. The CDR3 sequence is 15 residues long. The CDR3 DNA reads TGTGCCAGCAGTAGAACGACAGAAGGGAACACTGAAGCTTTCTTT. Its protein product is CASSRTTEGNTEAFF.

The genes are TRBV12-3 or TRBV12-4 and TRBJ2-5; 7 bases are shared with TRBD1. The CDR3 spans 15 residues. V shed 1 base and J 1 base; nucleotides not matched to a gene: 3. CDR3 in DNA: TGTGCCAGCAGTTTAGGGACAGGCGCCCAAGAGACCCAGTACTTC. This gives the protein CASSLGTGAQETQYF.

The V call is TRBV27, the J call TRBJ2-1; 8 bases align to TRBD1. The CDR3 has 16 residues. CDR1 and CDR2 (germline): MNHEY, SMNVEV (reference sequence). The V segment lost 3 bases and the J segment 4 bases; nucleotides outside the gene matches: 8. For the CDR3, the DNA is TGTGCCAGCAGTTTGGTCCGGACAGGGATTTACAATGAGCAGTTCTTC. It yields the protein CASSLVRTGIYNEQFF.

A few counts support this clonotype. The genes are TRBV7-9 and TRBJ2-3, with D possibly called TRBD1 or TRBD2 (5 bases each). Germline CDR1 is SEHNR and CDR2 is FQNEAQ (reference sequence). The CDR3 is 15 residues long. With 8 bases removed from V and 6 bases from J, the gap between germline ends came to 21 bases. As DNA, the CDR3 is TGTGCCAGCGCCTCGGGACGTACCTCGGCCGATACGCAGTATTTT. Amino acid sequence: CASASGRTSADTQYF.

The chain employs TRBV12-3 or TRBV12-4 and TRBJ2-2; possibly TRBD1 or TRBD2 for D (6 bases each). Trimming left V 7 bases short and J 6 bases short, with 15 bases between. CDR3 length: 14 amino acids. The CDR3 DNA is TGTGCCAGCAAGGAGGGGGTTAGTCCCGGGGAGCTGTTTTTT. Translation gives CASKEGVSPGELFF.

This clonotype was seen a handful of times. The chain carries TRBV6-5 and TRBJ2-3; 9 bases are a match to TRBD2. CDR1 and CDR2 from the germline V gene are MNHEY and SVGAGI. CDR3 length: 16 amino acids. The junction had 11 bases not matched to a gene; V was cut back by 6 bases and J by 4 bases. Written as DNA, the CDR3 is TGTGCCAGCAGGTCGGGAGTAGCGGGAGCGTCAGATACGCAGTATTTT. Amino acids: CASRSGVAGASDTQYF.

The rearrangement joins TRBV20-1 to TRBJ1-4; maybe TRBD1 (6 bases). Trimming stripped 3 bases from V and 8 bases from J, with 13 bases between. The germline V gene has CDR1 DFQATT and CDR2 SNEGSKA (reference sequence). The CDR3 is 13 amino acids. CDR3: CSASHGGHEKLFF. The DNA of the CDR3 is TGCAGTGCTAGTCATGGGGGACACGAAAAACTGTTTTTT.

This clonotype was observed a few times. This CDR3 reads CASSGSERLAKNIQYF. In DNA, the CDR3 is TGTGCCAGCAGCGGAAGTGAACGGTTAGCCAAAAACATTCAGTACTTC. The V gene is TRBV16, the J gene TRBJ2-4; D is unresolved. The germline V gene encodes CDR1 KGHSY and CDR2 FQNENV. V was pared by 5 bases and J by 0 bases, with 14 bases between. The CDR3 sequence is 16 residues long.

The chain has TRBV2 and TRBJ2-7, with D unclear. There are 12 residues in the CDR3. Germline assignment: CDR1 SNHLY and CDR2 FYNNEI. Trimming stripped 10 bases from V and 4 bases from J, with 14 bases between. For the CDR3, the DNA is TGTGCCAACAAGGGTCGAGGTTACGAGCAGTACTTC. Translating it yields CANKGRGYEQYF.

This clonotype has just a few counts. CDR3 sequence (DNA): TGTGCCAGCAGTCCCGGACTAGCGGGAGGAAAGCAGTACTTC. It encodes CASSPGLAGGKQYF. V and J are TRBV12-3 or TRBV12-4 and TRBJ2-7, with 14 bases that match TRBD2. With 5 bases clipped from V and 8 bases from J, the junction kept 5 bases outside the gene matches. This CDR3 contains 14 residues.

The J gene is TRBJ1-1, the V gene TRBV4-2; perhaps TRBD1 as D (5 bases). The CDR3 spans 12 residues. Germline V CDR1 and CDR2: LGHNA, YNFKEQ. V was pared by 4 bases and J by 10 bases, with 13 bases between. CDR3 sequence reads: CASSPDGTAAFF. The CDR3 DNA reads TGTGCCAGCAGCCCAGACGGGACGGCAGCTTTCTTT.